This T cell receptor beta chain appears in the sequencing data of a study of CD8+ T cells in alopecia areata. Treatment: oral pan-JAK inhibitor, 5-10 mg twice daily. Germline V lookup: CDR1 SNHLY, CDR2 FYNNEI. J gave up 6 bases and V 2 bases, and 4 bases lay outside the gene matches. There are 14 residues in the CDR3. Reverse transcribed after extraction, RNA yielded cDNA as the sequencing template. Repertoires were generated with immunoSEQ multiplex PCR, while TCRdb's copy carries only in-frame clones and drops some. The repertoire has about 210,000 clones, around 66% of them found once; the top ten carry roughly 1.2%.

The clonotype was recovered from a human donor with alopecia areata. The chain links TRBV2 to TRBJ2-1; 7 nucleotides agree with TRBD2. The sequencing here drew on CD4+ T cells sorted from blood, taken at approximately week 42, from a patient treated with tofacitinib. CDR3 in DNA: TGTGCCAGCAGTGAAAGGACTAGTCGCAATGAGCAGTTCTTC. Its translation is CASSERTSRNEQFF.